This T cell receptor beta chain came from a study of blood T cell repertoires in COVID-19. Study-wide context: Sites across the United States, Italy and Spain contributed samples from acute and convalescent COVID-19.

In the original workflow: Reference gene primer amplification gave estimated nucleated cell counts. Using immunoSEQ multiplex PCR, the repertoire was profiled, and TCRdb retains in-frame clones only, with some absent. For V, J and clone size, that table is used; D and trimming come from the DNA. Among roughly 100,000 clones, about 91% were seen once, and the ten largest hold roughly 3.5%. The CDR3 has 13 residues. Trimming removed 1 base from V and 7 bases from J, with 10 bases in between. The sample taken for sequencing was peripheral blood. The J gene is TRBJ1-2, the V gene TRBV12-3 or TRBV12-4; D is uncertain. The TCR originated in a human donor in a cohort sampled during active COVID-19. CDR3 sequence (DNA): TGTGCCAGCAGTTTAGAGAGGAGGACTGGCTACACCTTC. This encodes CASSLERRTGYTF.